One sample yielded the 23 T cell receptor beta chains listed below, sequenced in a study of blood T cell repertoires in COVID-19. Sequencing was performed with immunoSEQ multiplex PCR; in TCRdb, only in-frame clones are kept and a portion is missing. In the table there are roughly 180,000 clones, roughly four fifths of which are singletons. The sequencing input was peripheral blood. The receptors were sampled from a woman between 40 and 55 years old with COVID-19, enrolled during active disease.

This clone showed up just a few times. The CDR3: CASSFIHPGHSTSPLHF. The CDR3 nucleotides read TGTGCCAGCAGTTTCATACACCCGGGACATTCTACTTCACCCCTCCACTTT. This chain links TRBV6-9 with TRBJ1-6; a weak D match, TRBD1 (6 bases). This CDR3 has 17 residues. Trimming stripped 4 bases from V and 9 bases from J, with 22 bases between. Germline V gene lookup returns CDR1 MNHGY and CDR2 SVAAGI.

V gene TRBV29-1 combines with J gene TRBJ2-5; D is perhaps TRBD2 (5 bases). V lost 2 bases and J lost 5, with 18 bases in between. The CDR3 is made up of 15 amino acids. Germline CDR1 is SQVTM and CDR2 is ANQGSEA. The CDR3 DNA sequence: TGCAGCGTTGAATTGAGCGAGGGTTTCTCGGAGACCCAGTACTTC. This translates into CSVELSEGFSETQYF.

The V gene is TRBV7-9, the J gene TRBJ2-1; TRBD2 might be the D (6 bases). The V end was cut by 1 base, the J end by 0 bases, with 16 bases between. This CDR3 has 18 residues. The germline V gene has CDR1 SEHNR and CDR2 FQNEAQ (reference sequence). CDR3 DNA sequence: TGTGCCAGCAGCTTAGTGTATAGGTCGGAGGGCTCCTACAATGAGCAGTTCTTC. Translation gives CASSLVYRSEGSYNEQFF.

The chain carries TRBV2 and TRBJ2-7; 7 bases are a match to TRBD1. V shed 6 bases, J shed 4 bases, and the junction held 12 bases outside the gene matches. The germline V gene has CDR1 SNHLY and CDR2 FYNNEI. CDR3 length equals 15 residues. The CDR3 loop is CASSSDRNQDYEQYV. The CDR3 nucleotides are TGTGCCAGCAGCTCGGACAGGAACCAAGATTACGAGCAGTACGTC.

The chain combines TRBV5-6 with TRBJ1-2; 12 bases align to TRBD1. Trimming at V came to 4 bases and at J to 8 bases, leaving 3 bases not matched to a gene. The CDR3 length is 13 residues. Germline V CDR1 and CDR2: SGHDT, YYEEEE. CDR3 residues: CASSRDRGRGYTF. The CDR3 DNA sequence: TGTGCCAGCAGCCGGGACAGGGGGCGCGGCTACACCTTC.

The CDR3 is CASSLVARANNEQFF. CDR3 coding DNA: TGCGCCAGCAGCTTAGTGGCCAGGGCGAACAATGAGCAGTTCTTC. The chain employs TRBV5-1 and TRBJ2-1; weak D call: TRBD1 (5 bases). The CDR3 has 15 residues. Per the germline V gene, CDR1 is SGHRS and CDR2 is YFSETQ. Deletions cut 2 bases from V and 5 bases from J, with 14 bases between. The full variable domain, with the rest looked up from reference TRBV5-1 and TRBJ2-1, is KAGVTQTPRYLIKTRGQQVTLSCSPISGHRSVSWYQQTPGQGLQFLFEYFSETQRNKGNFPGRFSGRQFSNSRSEMNVSTLELGDSALYLCASSLVARANNEQFFGPGTRLTVL.

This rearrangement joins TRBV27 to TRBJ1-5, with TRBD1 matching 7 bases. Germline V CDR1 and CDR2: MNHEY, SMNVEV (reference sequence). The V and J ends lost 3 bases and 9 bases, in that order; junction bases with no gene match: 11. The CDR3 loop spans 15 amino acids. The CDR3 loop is CASSLRTGKMGPQHF. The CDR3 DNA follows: TGTGCCAGCAGTTTGCGGACAGGCAAAATGGGGCCCCAGCATTTT.

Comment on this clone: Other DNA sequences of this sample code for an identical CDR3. The CDR3, as DNA: TGTGCCACCAGCAGAGACCTGGCGGGGGGAAATGAGCAGTTCTTC. It is translated as CATSRDLAGGNEQFF. V is TRBV15 and J is TRBJ2-1; TRBD2 matches at 8 bases. V lost 0 bases, J lost 7 bases, and 5 bases stayed unmatched. Germline V lookup: CDR1 LNHNV, CDR2 YYDKDF (reference sequence). This CDR3 spans 15 amino acids.

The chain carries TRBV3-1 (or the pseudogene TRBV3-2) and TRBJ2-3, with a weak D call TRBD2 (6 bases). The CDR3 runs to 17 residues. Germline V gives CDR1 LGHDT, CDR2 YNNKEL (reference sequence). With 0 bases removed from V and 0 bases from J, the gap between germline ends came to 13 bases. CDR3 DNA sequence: TGTGCCAGCAGCCAAGACCGGCGGGAAGGGAGCACAGATACGCAGTATTTT. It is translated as CASSQDRREGSTDTQYF.

CDR3 in amino acids: CASRFAYEQYF. CDR3 nucleotide sequence: TGTGCCAGCAGGTTCGCCTACGAGCAGTACTTC. V usage is TRBV2 and J usage is TRBJ2-7; D is ambiguous. Germline CDR1 reads SNHLY; CDR2 reads FYNNEI. CDR3 length: 11 residues. With 6 bases removed from V and 2 bases from J, the gap between germline ends came to 5 bases.

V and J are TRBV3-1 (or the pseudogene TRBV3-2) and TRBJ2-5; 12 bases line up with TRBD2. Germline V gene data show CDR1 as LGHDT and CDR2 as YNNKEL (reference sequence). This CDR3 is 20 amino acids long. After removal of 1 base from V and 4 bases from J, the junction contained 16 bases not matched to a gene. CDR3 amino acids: CASSQVGGGLAGRGGETQYF. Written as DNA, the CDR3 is TGTGCCAGCAGCCAAGTGGGCGGAGGACTAGCGGGAAGAGGGGGAGAGACCCAGTACTTC.

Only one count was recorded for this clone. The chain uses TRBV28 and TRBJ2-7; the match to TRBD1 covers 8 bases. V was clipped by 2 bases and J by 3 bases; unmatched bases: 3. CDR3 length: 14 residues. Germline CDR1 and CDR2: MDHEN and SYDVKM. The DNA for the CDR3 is TGTGCCAGCAGTTTAAGGGACAGGATCTACGAGCAGTACTTC. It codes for CASSLRDRIYEQYF.

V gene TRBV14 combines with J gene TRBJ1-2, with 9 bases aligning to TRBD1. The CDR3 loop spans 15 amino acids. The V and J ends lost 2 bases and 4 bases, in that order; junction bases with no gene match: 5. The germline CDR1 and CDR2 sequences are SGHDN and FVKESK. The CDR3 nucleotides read TGTGCCAGCAGCCAAAGGACAGGGGTTGCCTATGGCTACACCTTC. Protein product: CASSQRTGVAYGYTF.

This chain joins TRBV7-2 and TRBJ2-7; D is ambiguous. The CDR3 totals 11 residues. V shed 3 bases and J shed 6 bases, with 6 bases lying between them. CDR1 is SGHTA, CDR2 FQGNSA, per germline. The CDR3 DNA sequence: TGTGCCAGCAGCTTCGGTCTCGAGCAGTACTTC. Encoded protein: CASSFGLEQYF.

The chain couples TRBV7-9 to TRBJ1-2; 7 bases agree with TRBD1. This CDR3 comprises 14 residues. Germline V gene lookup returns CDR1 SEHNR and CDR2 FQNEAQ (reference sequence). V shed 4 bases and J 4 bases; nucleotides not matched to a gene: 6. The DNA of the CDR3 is TGTGCCAGCAGCTCCGCCGGGACAGCCTATGGCTACACCTTC. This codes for CASSSAGTAYGYTF. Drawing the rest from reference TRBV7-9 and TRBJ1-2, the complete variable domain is DTGVSQNPRHKITKRGQNVTFRCDPISEHNRLYWYRQTLGQGPEFLTYFQNEAQLEKSRLLSDRFSAERPKGSFSTLEIQRTEQGDSAMYLCASSSAGTAYGYTFGSGTRLTVV.

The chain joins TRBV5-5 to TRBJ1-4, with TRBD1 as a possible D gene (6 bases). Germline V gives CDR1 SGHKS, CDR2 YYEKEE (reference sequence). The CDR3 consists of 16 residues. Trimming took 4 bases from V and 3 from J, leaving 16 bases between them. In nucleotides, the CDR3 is TGTGCCAGCAGCACGACGGGGGGACAAGCTAATGAAAAACTGTTTTTT. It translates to CASSTTGGQANEKLFF. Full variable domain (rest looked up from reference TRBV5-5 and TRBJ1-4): DAGVTQSPTHLIKTRGQQVTLRCSPISGHKSVSWYQQVLGQGPQFIFQYYEKEERGRGNFPDRFSARQFPNYSSELNVNALLLGDSALYLCASSTTGGQANEKLFFGSGTQLSVL.

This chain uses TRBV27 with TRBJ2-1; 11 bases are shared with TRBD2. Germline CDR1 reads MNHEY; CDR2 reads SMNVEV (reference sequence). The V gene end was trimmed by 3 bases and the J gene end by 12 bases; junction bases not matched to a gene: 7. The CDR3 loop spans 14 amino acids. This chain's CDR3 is CASSFLTSGVPQFF. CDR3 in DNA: TGTGCCAGCAGTTTTTTGACTAGCGGGGTCCCGCAGTTCTTC.

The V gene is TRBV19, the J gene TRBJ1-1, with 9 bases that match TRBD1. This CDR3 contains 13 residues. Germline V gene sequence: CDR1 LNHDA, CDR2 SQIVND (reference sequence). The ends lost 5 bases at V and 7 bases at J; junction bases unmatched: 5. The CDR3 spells CASSLRTGDEAFF. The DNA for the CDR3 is TGTGCCAGTAGTCTACGGACAGGGGATGAAGCTTTCTTT.

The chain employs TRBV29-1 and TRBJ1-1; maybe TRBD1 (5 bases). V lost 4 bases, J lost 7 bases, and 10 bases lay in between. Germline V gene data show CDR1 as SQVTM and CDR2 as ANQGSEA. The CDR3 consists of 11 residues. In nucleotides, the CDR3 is TGCAGCGTTGTCTTGCAGGGTGAAGCTTTCTTT. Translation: CSVVLQGEAFF.

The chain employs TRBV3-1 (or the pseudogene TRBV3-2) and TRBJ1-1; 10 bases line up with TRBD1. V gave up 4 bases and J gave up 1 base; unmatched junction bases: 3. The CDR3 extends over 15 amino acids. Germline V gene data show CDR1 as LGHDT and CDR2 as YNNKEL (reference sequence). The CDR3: CASSRQGARNTEAFF. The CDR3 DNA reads TGTGCCAGCAGCCGACAGGGGGCGAGGAACACTGAAGCTTTCTTT.

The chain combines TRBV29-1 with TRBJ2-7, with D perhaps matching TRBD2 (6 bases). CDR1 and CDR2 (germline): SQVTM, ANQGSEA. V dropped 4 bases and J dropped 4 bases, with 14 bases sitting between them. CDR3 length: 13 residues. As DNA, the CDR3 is TGCAGCGTTGTGGGGGGACGAGATTACGAGCAGTACTTC. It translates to CSVVGGRDYEQYF.

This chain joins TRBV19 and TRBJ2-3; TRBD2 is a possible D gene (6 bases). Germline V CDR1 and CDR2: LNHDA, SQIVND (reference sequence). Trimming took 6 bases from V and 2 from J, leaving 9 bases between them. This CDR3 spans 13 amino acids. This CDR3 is CASRGRSTDTQYF. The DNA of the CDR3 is TGTGCCAGTAGAGGGAGGTCCACAGATACGCAGTATTTT.

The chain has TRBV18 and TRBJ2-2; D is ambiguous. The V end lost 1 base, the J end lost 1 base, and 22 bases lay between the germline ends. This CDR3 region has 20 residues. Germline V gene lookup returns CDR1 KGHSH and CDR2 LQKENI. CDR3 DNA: TGTGCCAGCTCACCACGCTCCCGAAATACGATAGTTAGGAACACCGGGGAGCTGTTTTTT. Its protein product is CASSPRSRNTIVRNTGELFF.